The 9 T cell receptor beta chains presented below share a single source sample, sequenced in a study of cytotoxic CD8 clonotypes in ibrutinib-treated CLL. TCRdb's table, derived via immunoSEQ multiplex PCR, lists solely in-frame clones and lacks some. The data contain 150,000 or so clones, over 65% of them singletons. Source: PBMCs, taken after 12 months of ibrutinib treatment. Receptor source: a human donor with chronic lymphocytic leukemia.

The chain carries TRBV7-3 and TRBJ1-3, with D possibly being TRBD1 (6 bases). The CDR3 sequence is 20 residues long. V lost 5 bases, J lost 0 bases, and 26 bases lay in between. Germline V gives CDR1 SGHTA, CDR2 FQGTGA. CDR3 DNA sequence: TGTGCCAGCAGCCGCTGGGACCCCGGGACAACCACTACCTCTGGAAACACCATATATTTT. Protein: CASSRWDPGTTTTSGNTIYF.

This chain links TRBV25-1 with TRBJ2-3; 12 bases align to TRBD2. The CDR3 totals 18 residues. V was pared by 8 bases and J by 1 base, with 13 bases of the junction left unmatched. In germline, CDR1 is MGHDK, CDR2 SYGVNS. The CDR3 region has the DNA TGTGCCAGCGACAGTCGACTAGCGGGAGCTTTCGGCACAGATACGCAGTATTTT. The encoded protein is CASDSRLAGAFGTDTQYF.

The chain recombines TRBV18 with TRBJ1-1, with D uncertain. The germline V gene has CDR1 KGHSH and CDR2 LQKENI. The germline V and J ends were trimmed by 3 bases and 2 bases, with 13 bases remaining between them. The CDR3 length is 15 residues. CDR3 residues: CASSPLDIFNTEAFF. CDR3 nucleotides: TGTGCCAGCTCACCCCTTGACATCTTTAACACTGAAGCTTTCTTT. The full variable domain, with the rest looked up from reference TRBV18 and TRBJ1-1, is NAGVMQNPRHLVRRRGQEARLRCSPMKGHSHVYWYRQLPEEGLKFMVYLQKENIIDESGMPKERFSAEFPKEGPSILRIQQVVRGDSAAYFCASSPLDIFNTEAFFGQGTRLTVV.

This clone was seen just once. The chain joins TRBV10-3 to TRBJ1-5; D remains unclear. The CDR3 runs 13 residues. Trimming removed 5 bases from V and 0 bases from J, with 5 bases in between. Germline values: CDR1 ENHRY, CDR2 SYGVKD. The CDR3 here is CAISPDSNQPQHF. The CDR3 DNA sequence: TGTGCCATCAGTCCCGATAGCAATCAGCCCCAGCATTTT.

CDR3 amino acids: CASTPPRGRKYF. The CDR3 DNA is TGTGCCAGCACTCCCCCTCGGGGCAGAAAGTACTTC. V usage is TRBV28 and J usage is TRBJ2-5; D may correspond to TRBD1 or TRBD2 (5 bases each). V lost 7 bases, J lost 12 bases, and 18 bases lay in between. Germline CDR1 and CDR2: MDHEN and SYDVKM. The CDR3 runs to 12 residues.

This clone is a singleton in its sample. The genes are TRBV19 and TRBJ1-2; D perhaps matches TRBD1 (6 bases). The CDR3 consists of 12 residues. Per the germline V gene, CDR1 is LNHDA and CDR2 is SQIVND (reference sequence). The ends were cut back, 3 bases at V and 8 bases at J, with 10 bases in the middle. As DNA, the CDR3 is TGTGCCAGTAGTATTCCCAGGGGAGGCTACACCTTC. This gives the protein CASSIPRGGYTF.

The V call is TRBV4-2, the J call TRBJ2-7; 11 bases agree with TRBD2. Germline V gene data show CDR1 as LGHNA and CDR2 as YNFKEQ. This CDR3 region has 18 residues. Trimming at V came to 5 bases and at J to 0 bases, leaving 12 bases not matched to a gene. The CDR3 is CASSAGLAGTARSYEQYF. CDR3 coding DNA: TGTGCCAGCAGCGCCGGACTAGCGGGCACGGCCCGCTCCTACGAGCAGTACTTC.

The gene calls are TRBV7-9 and TRBJ2-7, with D tentatively TRBD1 (5 bases). Germline assignment: CDR1 SEHNR and CDR2 FQNEAQ (reference sequence). The CDR3 runs to 14 residues. V was pared by 5 bases and J by 2 bases, with 13 bases between. CDR3 in DNA: TGTGCCAGCAGCCCCGGGCGGACAACCTACGAGCAGTACTTC. Residues: CASSPGRTTYEQYF.

The gene calls are TRBV6-5 and TRBJ2-7; TRBD1 is a possible D gene (6 bases). Per the germline V gene, CDR1 is MNHEY and CDR2 is SVGAGI. CDR3 length: 14 residues. The V and J ends lost 1 base and 5 bases respectively, with 12 bases between them. The DNA for the CDR3 is TGTGCCAGCAGTTACTTGCCAGGGGTCAACGAGCAGTACTTC. Amino acid sequence: CASSYLPGVNEQYF.